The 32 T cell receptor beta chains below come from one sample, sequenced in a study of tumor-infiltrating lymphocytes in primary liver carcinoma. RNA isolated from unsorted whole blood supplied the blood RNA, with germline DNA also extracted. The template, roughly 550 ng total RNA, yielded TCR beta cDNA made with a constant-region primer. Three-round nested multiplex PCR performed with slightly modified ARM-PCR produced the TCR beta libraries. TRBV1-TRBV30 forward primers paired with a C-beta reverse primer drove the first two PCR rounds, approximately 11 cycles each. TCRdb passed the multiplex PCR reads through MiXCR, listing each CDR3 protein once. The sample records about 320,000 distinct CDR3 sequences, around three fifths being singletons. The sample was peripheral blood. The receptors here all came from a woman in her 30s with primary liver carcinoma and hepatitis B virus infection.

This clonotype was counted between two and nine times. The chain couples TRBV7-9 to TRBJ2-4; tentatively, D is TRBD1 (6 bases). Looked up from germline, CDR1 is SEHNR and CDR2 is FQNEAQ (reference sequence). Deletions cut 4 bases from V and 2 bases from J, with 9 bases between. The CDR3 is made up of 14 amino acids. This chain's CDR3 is CASSSQGTKNIQYF. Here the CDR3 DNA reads TGTGCCAGCAGCTCCCAGGGGACCAAAAACATTCAGTACTTC.

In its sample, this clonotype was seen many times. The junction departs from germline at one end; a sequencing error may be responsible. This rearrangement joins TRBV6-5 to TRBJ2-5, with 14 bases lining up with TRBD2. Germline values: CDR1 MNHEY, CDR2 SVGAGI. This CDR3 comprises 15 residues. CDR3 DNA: TGTGCCAGCAGTTACAGCGGGACTAGCGGGGGCAGGGTGGACTTC. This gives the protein CASSYSGTSGGRVDF.

DNA for the CDR3: TGTGCCAGCAGGACTACCGGGACATACAATGAGCAGTTCTTC. Translating it yields CASRTTGTYNEQFF. The chain links TRBV11-2 to TRBJ2-1; D might be TRBD1 (6 bases). Per germline, CDR1 SGHAT and CDR2 FQNNGV. CDR3 size: 14 residues. Trimming stripped 6 bases from V and 4 bases from J, with 13 bases between.

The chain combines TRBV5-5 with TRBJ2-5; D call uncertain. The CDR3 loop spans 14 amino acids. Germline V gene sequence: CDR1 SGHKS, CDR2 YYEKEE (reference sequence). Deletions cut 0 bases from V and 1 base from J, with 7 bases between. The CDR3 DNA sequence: TGTGCCAGCAGCTTGGAGTGGGCCCAAGAGACCCAGTACTTC. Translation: CASSLEWAQETQYF.

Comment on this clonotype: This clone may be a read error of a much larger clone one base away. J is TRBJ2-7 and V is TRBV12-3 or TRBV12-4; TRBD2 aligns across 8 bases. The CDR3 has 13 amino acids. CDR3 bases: TGTGCCAGCAGTCCCGGGAGGGTTACGGTGAGGAAGTTC. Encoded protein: CASSPGRVTVRKF.

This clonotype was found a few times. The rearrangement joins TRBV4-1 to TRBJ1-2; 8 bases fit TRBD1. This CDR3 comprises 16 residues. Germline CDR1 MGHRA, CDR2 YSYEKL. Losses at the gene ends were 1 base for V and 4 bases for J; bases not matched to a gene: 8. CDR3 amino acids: CASSQVQGALGYGYTF. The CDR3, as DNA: TGCGCCAGCAGCCAAGTCCAGGGGGCTTTAGGCTATGGCTACACCTTC.

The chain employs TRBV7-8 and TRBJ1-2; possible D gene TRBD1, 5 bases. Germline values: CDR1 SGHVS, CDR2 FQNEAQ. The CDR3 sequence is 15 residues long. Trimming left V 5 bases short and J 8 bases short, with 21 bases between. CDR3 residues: CASSPPLGTNKGYTF. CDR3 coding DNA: TGTGCCAGCAGCCCTCCCCTTGGGACCAACAAAGGCTACACCTTC.

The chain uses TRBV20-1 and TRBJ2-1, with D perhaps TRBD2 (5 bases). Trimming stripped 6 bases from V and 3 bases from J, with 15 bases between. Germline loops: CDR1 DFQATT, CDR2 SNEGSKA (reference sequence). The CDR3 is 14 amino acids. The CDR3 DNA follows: TGCAGTGCCAAGATTCATCGGGGCTACAATGAGCAGTTCTTC. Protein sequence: CSAKIHRGYNEQFF.

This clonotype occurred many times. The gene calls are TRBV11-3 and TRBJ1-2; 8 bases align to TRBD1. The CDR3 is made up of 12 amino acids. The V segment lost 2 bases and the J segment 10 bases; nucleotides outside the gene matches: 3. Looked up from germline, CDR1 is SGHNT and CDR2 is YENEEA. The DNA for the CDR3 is TGTGCCAGCAGCTTACTGGACAGGGCCTACACCTTC. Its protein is CASSLLDRAYTF.

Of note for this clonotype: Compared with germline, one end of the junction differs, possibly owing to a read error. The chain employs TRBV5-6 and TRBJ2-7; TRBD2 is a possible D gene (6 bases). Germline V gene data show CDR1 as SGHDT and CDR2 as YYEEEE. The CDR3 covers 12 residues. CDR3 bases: TGTGCCAGCAGCTTCGGGAGCTACGCGCAGTACTTC. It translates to CASSFGSYAQYF.

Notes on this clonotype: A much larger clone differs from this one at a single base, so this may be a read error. In nucleotides, the CDR3 is TGTGCCAGCCAGGGTAACTACAATGAGCAGCTCTTC. Amino acid sequence: CASQGNYNEQLF. The chain carries TRBV6-5 and TRBJ2-1; D is possibly TRBD1 (5 bases). The CDR3 sequence is 12 residues long. The germline gives CDR1 MNHEY, CDR2 SVGAGI.

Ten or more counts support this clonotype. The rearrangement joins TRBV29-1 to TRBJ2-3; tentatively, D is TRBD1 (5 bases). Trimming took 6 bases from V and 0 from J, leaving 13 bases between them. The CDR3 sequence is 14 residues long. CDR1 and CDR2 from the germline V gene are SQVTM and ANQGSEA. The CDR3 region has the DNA TGCAGCGTGGCAAAAGGGGTGAGCACAGATACGCAGTATTTT. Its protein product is CSVAKGVSTDTQYF.

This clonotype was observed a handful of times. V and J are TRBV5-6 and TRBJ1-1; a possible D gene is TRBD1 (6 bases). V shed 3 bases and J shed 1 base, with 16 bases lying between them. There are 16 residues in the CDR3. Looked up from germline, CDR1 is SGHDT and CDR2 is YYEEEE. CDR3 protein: CASSWGIRGENTEAFF. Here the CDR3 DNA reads TGTGCCAGCAGCTGGGGGATCAGGGGTGAGAACACTGAAGCTTTCTTT.

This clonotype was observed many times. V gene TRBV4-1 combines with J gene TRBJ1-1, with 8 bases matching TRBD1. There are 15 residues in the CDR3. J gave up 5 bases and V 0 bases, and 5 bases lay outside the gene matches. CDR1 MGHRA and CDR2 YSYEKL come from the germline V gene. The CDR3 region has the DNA TGCGCCAGCAGCCAAGACCCAGGGGGCCGAACTGAAGCTTTCTTT. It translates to CASSQDPGGRTEAFF.

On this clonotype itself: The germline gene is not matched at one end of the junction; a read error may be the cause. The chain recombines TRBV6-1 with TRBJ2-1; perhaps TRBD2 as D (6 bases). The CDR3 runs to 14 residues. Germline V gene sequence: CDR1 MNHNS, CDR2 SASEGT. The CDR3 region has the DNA TGTGCCAGCAGGGACCGCGGGGAAAAGAATGTGCAGTTCTTC. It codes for CASRDRGEKNVQFF.

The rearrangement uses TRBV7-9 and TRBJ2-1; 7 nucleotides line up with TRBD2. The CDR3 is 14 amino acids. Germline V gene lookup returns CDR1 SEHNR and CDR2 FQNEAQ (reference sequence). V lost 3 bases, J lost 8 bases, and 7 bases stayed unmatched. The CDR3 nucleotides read TGTGCCAGCAGCTTGGCGGGAGCCCACCATGAGCAGTTCTTC. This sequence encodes CASSLAGAHHEQFF. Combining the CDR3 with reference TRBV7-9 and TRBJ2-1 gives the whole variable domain DTGVSQNPRHKITKRGQNVTFRCDPISEHNRLYWYRQTLGQGPEFLTYFQNEAQLEKSRLLSDRFSAERPKGSFSTLEIQRTEQGDSAMYLCASSLAGAHHEQFFGPGTRLTVL.

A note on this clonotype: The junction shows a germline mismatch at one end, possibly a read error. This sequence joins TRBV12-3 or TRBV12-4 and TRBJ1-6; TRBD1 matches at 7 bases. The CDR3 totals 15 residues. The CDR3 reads CAISLGGRGNSPLHF. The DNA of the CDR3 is TGTGCCATCAGTTTAGGGGGCAGGGGTAATTCACCCCTCCACTTT.

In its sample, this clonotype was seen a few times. The DNA for the CDR3 is TGTGCCAGCAGCCAAGGGACAACCGAGCAGTACTTC. It encodes CASSQGTTEQYF. The genes are TRBV5-6 and TRBJ2-7; D possibly corresponds to TRBD1 (6 bases). Looked up from germline, CDR1 is SGHDT and CDR2 is YYEEEE. This CDR3 is built from 12 residues. The V end was cut by 4 bases, the J end by 6 bases, with 11 bases between. The full variable domain, rest sourced from reference TRBV5-6 and TRBJ2-7, is DAGVTQSPTHLIKTRGQQVTLRCSPKSGHDTVSWYQQALGQGPQFIFQYYEEEERQRGNFPDRFSGHQFPNYSSELNVNALLLGDSALYLCASSQGTTEQYFGPGTRLTVT.

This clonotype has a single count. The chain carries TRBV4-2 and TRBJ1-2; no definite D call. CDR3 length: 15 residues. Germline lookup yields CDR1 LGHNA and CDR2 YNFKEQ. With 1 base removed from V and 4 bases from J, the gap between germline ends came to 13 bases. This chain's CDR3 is CASSQGIGSFYGYTF. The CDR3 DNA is TGTGCCAGCAGCCAAGGAATCGGCAGCTTCTATGGCTACACCTTC.

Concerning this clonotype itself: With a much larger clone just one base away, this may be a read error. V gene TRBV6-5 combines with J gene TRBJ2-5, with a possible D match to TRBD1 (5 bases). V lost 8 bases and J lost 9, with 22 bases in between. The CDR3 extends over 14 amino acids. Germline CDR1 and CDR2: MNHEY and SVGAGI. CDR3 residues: CASSSVEALGAQYF. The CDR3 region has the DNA TGTGCCAGCTCGTCGGTGGAAGCCCTAGGGGCCCAGTACTTC.

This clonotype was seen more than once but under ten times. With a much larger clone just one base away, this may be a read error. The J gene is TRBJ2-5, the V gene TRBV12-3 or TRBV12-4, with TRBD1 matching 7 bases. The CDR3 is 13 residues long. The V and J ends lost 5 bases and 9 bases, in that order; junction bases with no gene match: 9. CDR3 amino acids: CASSHGTAMAQYF. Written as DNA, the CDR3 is TGTGCCAGCAGTCACGGGACAGCCATGGCCCAGTACTTC.

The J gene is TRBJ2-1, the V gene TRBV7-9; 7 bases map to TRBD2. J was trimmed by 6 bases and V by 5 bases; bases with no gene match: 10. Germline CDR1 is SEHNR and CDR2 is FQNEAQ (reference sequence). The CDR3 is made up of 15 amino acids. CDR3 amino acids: CASSPSLTSRNEQFF. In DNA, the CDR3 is TGTGCCAGCAGCCCATCGTTGACTAGCCGCAATGAGCAGTTCTTC.

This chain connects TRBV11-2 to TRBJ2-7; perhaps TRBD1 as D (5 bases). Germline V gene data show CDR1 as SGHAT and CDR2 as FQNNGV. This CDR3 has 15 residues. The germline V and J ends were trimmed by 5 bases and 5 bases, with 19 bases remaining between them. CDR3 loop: CASSQDSFAYNEQYF. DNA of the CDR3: TGTGCCAGCAGCCAAGACAGCTTCGCTTACAACGAGCAGTACTTC.

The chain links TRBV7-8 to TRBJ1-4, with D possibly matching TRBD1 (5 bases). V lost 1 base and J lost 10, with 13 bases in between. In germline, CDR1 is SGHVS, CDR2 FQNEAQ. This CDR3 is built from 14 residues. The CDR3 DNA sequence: TGTGCCAGCAGCTTAGAGGTGGGGGTCGGAAAACTGTTTTTT. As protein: CASSLEVGVGKLFF.

CDR3 sequence reads: CASSPSGGKTQYF. In DNA, the CDR3 is TGTGCCAGCAGCCCTAGTGGGGGAAAGACCCAGTACTTC. This chain links TRBV28 with TRBJ2-5; the D gene could be TRBD1 or TRBD2 (5 bases each). V lost 6 bases and J lost 6, with 14 bases in between. The CDR3 length is 13 residues. Germline V CDR1 and CDR2: MDHEN, SYDVKM.

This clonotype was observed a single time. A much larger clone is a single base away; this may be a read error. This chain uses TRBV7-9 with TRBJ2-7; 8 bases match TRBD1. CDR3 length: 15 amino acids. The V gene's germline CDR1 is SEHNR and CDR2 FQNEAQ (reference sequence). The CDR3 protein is CTSSPPGQGVYEQYF. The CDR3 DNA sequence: TGTACCAGCAGCCCTCCCGGACAGGGTGTCTACGAGCAGTACTTC.

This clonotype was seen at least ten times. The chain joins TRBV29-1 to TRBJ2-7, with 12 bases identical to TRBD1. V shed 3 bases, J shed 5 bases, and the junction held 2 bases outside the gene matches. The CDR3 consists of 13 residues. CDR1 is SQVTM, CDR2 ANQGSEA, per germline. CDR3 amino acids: CSVEGTGGNEQYF. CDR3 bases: TGCAGCGTTGAGGGGACAGGGGGCAACGAGCAGTACTTC.

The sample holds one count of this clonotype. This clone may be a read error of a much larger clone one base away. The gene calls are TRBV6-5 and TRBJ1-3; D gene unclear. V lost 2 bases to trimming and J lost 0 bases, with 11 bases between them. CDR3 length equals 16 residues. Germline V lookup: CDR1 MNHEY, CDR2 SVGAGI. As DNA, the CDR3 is TGTGCCAGCAGTTACCAAAGCGTCAACTCTGGAAACACCATATATTTT. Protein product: CASSYQSVNSGNTIYF.

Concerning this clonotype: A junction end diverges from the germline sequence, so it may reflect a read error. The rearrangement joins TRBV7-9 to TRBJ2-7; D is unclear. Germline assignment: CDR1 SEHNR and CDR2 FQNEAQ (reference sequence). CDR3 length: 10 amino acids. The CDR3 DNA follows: TGTGTCAGCAGCGACTACGAGCAGTACTTC. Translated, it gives CVSSDYEQYF.

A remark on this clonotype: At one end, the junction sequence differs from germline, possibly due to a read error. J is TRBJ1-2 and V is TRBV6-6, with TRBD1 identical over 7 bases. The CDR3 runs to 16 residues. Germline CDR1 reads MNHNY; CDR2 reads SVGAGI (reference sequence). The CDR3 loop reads CASRGTESTSNYGYTF. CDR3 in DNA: TGTGCCAGCAGAGGGACAGAGTCAACTTCTAACTATGGTTACACCTTC.

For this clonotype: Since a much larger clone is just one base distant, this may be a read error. In nucleotides, the CDR3 is TGTGCCAGCAGTTACTCTACGGAAGCTAAGCCCCAGCATTTT. Its translation: CASSYSTEAKPQHF. The rearrangement joins TRBV6-2 or TRBV6-3 to TRBJ1-5; no definite D call. Germline-derived CDR1 and CDR2 are MNHEY and SVGEGT. This CDR3 contains 14 residues. Trimming took 0 bases from V and 8 from J, leaving 11 bases between them.

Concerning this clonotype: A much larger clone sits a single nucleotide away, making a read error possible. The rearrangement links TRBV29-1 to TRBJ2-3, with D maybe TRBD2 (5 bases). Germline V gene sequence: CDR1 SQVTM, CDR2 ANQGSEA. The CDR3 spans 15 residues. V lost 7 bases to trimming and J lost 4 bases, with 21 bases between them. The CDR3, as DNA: TGCAGCGCTGTAGGATTAGGGCGGGTTTCAGATACGCAGTATTTT. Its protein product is CSAVGLGRVSDTQYF.